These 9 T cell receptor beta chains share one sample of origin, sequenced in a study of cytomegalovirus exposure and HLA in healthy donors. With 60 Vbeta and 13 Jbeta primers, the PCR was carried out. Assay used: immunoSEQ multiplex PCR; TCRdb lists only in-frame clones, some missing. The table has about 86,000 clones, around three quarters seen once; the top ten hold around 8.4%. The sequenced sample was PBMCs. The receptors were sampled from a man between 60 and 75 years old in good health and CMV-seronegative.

CDR3 in DNA: TGTGCCACCGGGGGGGGGCAAAGCGGGGAGCTGTTTTTT. Protein product: CATGGGQSGELFF. The chain combines TRBV28 with TRBJ2-2; 8 bases are a match to TRBD2. The CDR3 covers 13 residues. Germline V gene lookup returns CDR1 MDHEN and CDR2 SYDVKM. After removal of 10 bases from V and 7 bases from J, the junction contained 8 bases not matched to a gene.

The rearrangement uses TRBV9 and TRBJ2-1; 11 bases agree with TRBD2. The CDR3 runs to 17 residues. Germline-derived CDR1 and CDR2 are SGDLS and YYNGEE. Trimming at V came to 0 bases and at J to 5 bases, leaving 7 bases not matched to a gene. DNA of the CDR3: TGTGCCAGCAGCGTAGCACTAGCGGGAGTTCTTGACAATGAGCAGTTCTTC. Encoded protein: CASSVALAGVLDNEQFF.

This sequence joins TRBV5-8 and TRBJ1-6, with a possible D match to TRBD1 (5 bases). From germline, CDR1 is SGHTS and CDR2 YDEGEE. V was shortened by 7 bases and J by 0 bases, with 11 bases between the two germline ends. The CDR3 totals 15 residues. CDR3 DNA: TGTGCCAGCCCCGGGGGTAGCTCCTATAATTCACCCCTCCACTTT. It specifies CASPGGSSYNSPLHF.

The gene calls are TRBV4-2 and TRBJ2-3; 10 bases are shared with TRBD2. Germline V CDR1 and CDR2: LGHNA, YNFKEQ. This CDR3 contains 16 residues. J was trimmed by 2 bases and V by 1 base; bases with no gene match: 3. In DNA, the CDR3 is TGTGCCAGCAGCCAAGGGACTAGCGGTTCCACAGATACGCAGTATTTT. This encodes CASSQGTSGSTDTQYF.

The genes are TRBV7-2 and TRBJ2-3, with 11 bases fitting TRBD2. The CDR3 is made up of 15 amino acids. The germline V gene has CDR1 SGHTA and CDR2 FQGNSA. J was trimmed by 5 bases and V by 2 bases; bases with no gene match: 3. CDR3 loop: CASSLLAGGLDTQYF. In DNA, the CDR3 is TGTGCCAGCAGCTTATTAGCGGGAGGGCTAGATACGCAGTATTTT. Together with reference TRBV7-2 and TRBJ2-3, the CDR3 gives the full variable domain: GAGVSQSPSNKVTEKGKDVELRCDPISGHTALYWYRQSLGQGLEFLIYFQGNSAPDKSGLPSDRFSAERTGGSVSTLTIQRTQQEDSAVYLCASSLLAGGLDTQYFGPGTRLTVL.

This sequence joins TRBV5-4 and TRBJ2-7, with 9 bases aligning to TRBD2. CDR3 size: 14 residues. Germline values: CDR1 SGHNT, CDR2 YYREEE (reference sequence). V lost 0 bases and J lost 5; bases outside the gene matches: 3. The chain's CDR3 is CASSLVAGVHEQYF. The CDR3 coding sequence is TGTGCCAGCAGCTTGGTAGCGGGAGTCCACGAGCAGTACTTC.

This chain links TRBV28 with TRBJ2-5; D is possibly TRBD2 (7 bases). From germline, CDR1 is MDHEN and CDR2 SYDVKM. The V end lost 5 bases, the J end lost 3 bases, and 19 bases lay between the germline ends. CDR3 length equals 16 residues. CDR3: CASSAMGAGVEETQYF. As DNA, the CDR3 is TGTGCCAGCAGTGCCATGGGGGCGGGAGTTGAAGAGACCCAGTACTTC.

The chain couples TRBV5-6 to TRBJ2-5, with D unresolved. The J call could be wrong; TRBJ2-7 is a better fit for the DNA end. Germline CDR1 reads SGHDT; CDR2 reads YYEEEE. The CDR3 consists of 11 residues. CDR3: CASSRNYEQYF. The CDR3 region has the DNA TGTGCCAGCAGCCGAAACTACGAGCAGTACTTC.

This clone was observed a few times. CDR3 nucleotide sequence: TGCGCCAGCAGTGAGCGGGAGTCCTACAATGAGCAGTTCTTC. This encodes CASSERESYNEQFF. The rearrangement joins TRBV10-2 to TRBJ2-1; tentative D call: TRBD2 (6 bases). V shed 2 bases and J shed 1 base, with 6 bases lying between them. From germline, CDR1 is WSHSY and CDR2 SAAADI. The CDR3 contains 14 residues.